This TCR beta chain was captured by sequencing in a study of T cell responses to AZD1222 COVID-19 vaccine. Regarding this clone: The antigen remains undetermined.

Study results and caveats: Donors skewed white British and female; clonal diversity was possibly underestimated. Baseline serology detected seropositivity in only six AZD1222 recipients. There were vaccine-associated CD4 TCRs across spike, dominant at 160-218 and 743-854.

CDR3 size: 19 residues. Germline CDR1 is LNHNV and CDR2 is YYDKDF (reference sequence). Unmatched junction bases numbered 12, after V lost 0 bases and J lost 3 bases. Assay used: immunoSEQ multiplex PCR; TCRdb lists only in-frame clones, some missing. The sample consists of about 170,000 clones, roughly nine tenths of them appearing once. The gene calls are TRBV15 and TRBJ2-1; TRBD2 matches at 9 bases. The TCR originated in an adult in good health. The input for sequencing was peripheral blood, taken on day 0 of AZD1222 vaccination. In DNA form, the CDR3 reads TGTGCCACCAGCAGAGACCCCCTCGGGGTAGCGGGAGTCTACAATGAGCAGTTCTTC. This gives the protein CATSRDPLGVAGVYNEQFF.